This T cell receptor (beta chain) emerged from a study of a mutant IDH1 vaccine in newly diagnosed glioma. In the study overall: Weeks 1, 3, 5, 7, 11, 15, 19 and 23 were when patients received their eight vaccinations. General study results and limits: Whatever changes occurred in top peripheral T cell clonotypes seemed unrelated to pseudoprogression.

This clone was picked up a small number of times. What it recognizes is unknown. Clones were sequenced by immunoSEQ multiplex PCR, and TCRdb holds only the in-frame ones, with some missing. This repertoire shows some 42,000 clones, approximately 85% found once; its top ten account for roughly 1.8%. Time point in this sample: week 5, during vaccination. Every vaccine dose comprised 300 ug of mutant IDH1 20-mer peptide plus topical imiquimod. Per the germline V gene, CDR1 is SGDLS and CDR2 is YYNGEE. CDR3 length equals 12 residues. V dropped 1 base and J dropped 0 bases, with 0 bases sitting between them.

The starting material was PBMCs, obtained from a glioma patient whose treatment included an IDH1 peptide vaccine. This clonotype was sampled from a middle-aged man with glioma. The rearrangement joins TRBV9 to TRBJ2-3; no definite D call. The CDR3, as DNA: TGTGCCAGCAGCGTAAGCACAGATACGCAGTATTTT. Amino acids: CASSVSTDTQYF. Variable domain in full (rest from reference TRBV9 and TRBJ2-3): DSGVTQTPKHLITATGQRVTLRCSPRSGDLSVYWYQQSLDQGLQFLIQYYNGEERAKGNILERFSAQQFPDLHSELNLSSLELGDSALYFCASSVSTDTQYFGPGTRLTVL.